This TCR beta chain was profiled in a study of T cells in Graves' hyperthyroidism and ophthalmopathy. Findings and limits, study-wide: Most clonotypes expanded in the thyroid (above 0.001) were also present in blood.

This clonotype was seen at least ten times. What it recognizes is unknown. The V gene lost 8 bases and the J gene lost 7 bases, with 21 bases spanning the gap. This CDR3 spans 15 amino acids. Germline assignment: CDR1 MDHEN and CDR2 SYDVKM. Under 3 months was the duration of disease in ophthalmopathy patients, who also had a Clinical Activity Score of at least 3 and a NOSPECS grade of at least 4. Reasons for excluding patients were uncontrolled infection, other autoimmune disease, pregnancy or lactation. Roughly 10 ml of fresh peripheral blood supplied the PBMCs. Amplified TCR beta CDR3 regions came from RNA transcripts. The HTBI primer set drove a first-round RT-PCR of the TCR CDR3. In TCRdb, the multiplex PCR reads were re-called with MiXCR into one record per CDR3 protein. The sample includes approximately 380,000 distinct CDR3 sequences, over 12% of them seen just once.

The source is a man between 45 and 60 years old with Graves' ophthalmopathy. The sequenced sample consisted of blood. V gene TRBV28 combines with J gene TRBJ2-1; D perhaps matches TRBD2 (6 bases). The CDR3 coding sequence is TGTGCCAGCGACCGCCAGACTAGTTATCGGAATGAGCAGTTCTTC. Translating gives CASDRQTSYRNEQFF.